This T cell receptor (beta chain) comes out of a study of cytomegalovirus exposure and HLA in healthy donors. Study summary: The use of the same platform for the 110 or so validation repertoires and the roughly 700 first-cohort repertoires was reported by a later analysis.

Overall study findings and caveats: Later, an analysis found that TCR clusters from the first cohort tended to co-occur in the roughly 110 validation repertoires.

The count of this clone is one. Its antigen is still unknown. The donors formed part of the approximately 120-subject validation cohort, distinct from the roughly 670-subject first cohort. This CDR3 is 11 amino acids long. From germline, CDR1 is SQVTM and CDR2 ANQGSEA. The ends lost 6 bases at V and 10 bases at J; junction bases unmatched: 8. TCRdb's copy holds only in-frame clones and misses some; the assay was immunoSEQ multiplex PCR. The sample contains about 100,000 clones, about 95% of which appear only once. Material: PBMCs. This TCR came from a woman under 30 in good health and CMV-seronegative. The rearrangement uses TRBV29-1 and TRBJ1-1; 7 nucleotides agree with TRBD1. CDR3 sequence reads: CSVERQGRAFF. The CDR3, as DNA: TGCAGCGTCGAAAGACAGGGCCGAGCTTTCTTT.